This is a list of T cell receptor beta chains from one sample in a study of blood T cells in healthy people across ages. One entry per CDR3 protein, called by TCRdb with MiXCR from the 5' RACE reads. The sample shows about 730,000 distinct CDR3 sequences, about 40% of them seen only once. The specimen sequenced was blood. The receptors originated from a woman aged 55-70 years in good health. The CDR3 runs from the conserved cysteine through the conserved F or W. A D gene is named only where the DNA matches it firmly. Clone size is stated in some rows and not others, as once, few, many or a class when expanded.

d_gene	j_gene	abundance	v_gene	CDR3nt	CDR3aa
NA	TRBJ2-7	NA	TRBV10-3	TGTGCCATCAGTGACACTAGGGCCGAGCAGTACTTC	CAISDTRAEQYF
TRBD2	TRBJ2-7	NA	TRBV20-1	TGCAGTGCTAGTACTCTAGCGGGAGGAGCATACGAGCAGTACTTC	CSASTLAGGAYEQYF
TRBD1	TRBJ2-5	NA	TRBV4-1	TGCGCCAGCAGCCCTGGGACAGGTCGAAGGGGGACCCAGTACTTC	CASSPGTGRRGTQYF
NA	TRBJ2-3	NA	TRBV29-1	TGCACCTGGCTCCGAGGGGGCACAGATACGCAGTATTTT	CTWLRGGTDTQYF
NA	TRBJ2-3	NA	TRBV5-1	TGCGCCAGCAGCTTGGTAGGGGGGCGCGTAGATACGCAGTATTTT	CASSLVGGRVDTQYF
TRBD1	TRBJ1-1	NA	TRBV29-1	TGCAGCATTGACAGGGGGCTTATGAACACTGAAGCTTTCTTT	CSIDRGLMNTEAFF
NA	TRBJ2-1	NA	TRBV5-8	TGTGCCAGCAGCCGGGCCCAAATAACCGTTTACAATGAGCAGTTCTTC	CASSRAQITVYNEQFF
TRBD2	TRBJ2-3	NA	TRBV20-1	TGCAGTGCTATAGCGGGAGGGCCGGGCACAGATACGCAGTATTTT	CSAIAGGPGTDTQYF
NA	TRBJ1-1	few	TRBV5-1	TGCGCCAGCAGCTTGGATGGGGGCGCGAACACTGAAGCTTTCTTT	CASSLDGGANTEAFF
TRBD2	TRBJ2-1	NA	TRBV11-2	TGTGCCAGCAGCCCCAGGGGAGCGGGAGGGCCGGATGAGCAGTTCTTC	CASSPRGAGGPDEQFF
NA	TRBJ2-1	NA	TRBV29-1	TGCAGCGTTGGTCGGCAGGGAAAGAATGAGCAGTTCTTC	CSVGRQGKNEQFF
NA	TRBJ2-1	many	TRBV3-1	TGTGCCAGCAGCCAAGATTCTAAGCCTTACAATGAGCAGTTCTTC	CASSQDSKPYNEQFF
NA	TRBJ1-2	NA	TRBV6-1	TGTGCCAGCAGGGAAGAAAAGGGGGGAACTGGGGGCTACACCTTC	CASREEKGGTGGYTF
NA	TRBJ1-2	many	TRBV6-6	TGTGCCAGCAGTTTTGGGACGGGTTCCTATGGCTACACCTTC	CASSFGTGSYGYTF
TRBD1	TRBJ2-7	few	TRBV20-1	TGCAGTGCCACCGGGACAGGGCTCTACGAGCAGTACTTC	CSATGTGLYEQYF
NA	TRBJ2-6	NA	TRBV20-1	TGCAGTGCTAAAGTCGTGCCTGGGGCCAACGTCCTGACTTTC	CSAKVVPGANVLTF
TRBD2	TRBJ2-1	few	TRBV6-1	TGTGCCAGCAGTAACCGACTAGCGAACTACAATGAGCAGTTCTTC	CASSNRLANYNEQFF
TRBD1	TRBJ2-7	few	TRBV20-1	TGCAGTGCTGGGACAGGGATCTACGAGCAGTACTTC	CSAGTGIYEQYF
TRBD2	TRBJ2-3	many	TRBV29-1	TGCAGCGTTGAGCGGGAGGTTACGCAGTATTTT	CSVEREVTQYF
TRBD1	TRBJ1-6	NA	TRBV7-4	TGTGCCAGCAGCTTAGCGCTATACGGGACAGGGACTACTATAAAGGGGACTAATTCACCCCTCCACTTT	CASSLALYGTGTTIKGTNSPLHF
TRBD2	TRBJ2-1	NA	TRBV9	TGTGCCAGCAGCGATTTTGAGAGGGCGGGAGAGTACAATGGGCAGTTCTTC	CASSDFERAGEYNGQFF
NA	TRBJ2-7	NA	TRBV7-3	TGTGCCAGCAGCTTACCATTACAGGGATCCCTACTTGAGCAGTACTTC	CASSLPLQGSLLEQYF
TRBD2	TRBJ2-2	NA	TRBV24-1	TGTGCCACCAGCCCCGGGACTAGATACACCGGGGAGCTGTTTTTT	CATSPGTRYTGELFF
TRBD2	TRBJ2-1	few	TRBV10-3	TGTGCCATCAGTGACCCGCGAGGACTAGCGGAGTACAATGAGCAGTTCTTC	CAISDPRGLAEYNEQFF
NA	TRBJ2-7	NA	TRBV20-1	TGCAGTGCTAAAGGACAGTCGGTCTACGAGCAGTACTTC	CSAKGQSVYEQYF
NA	TRBJ2-5	NA	TRBV7-2	TGTGCCAGCAGCTGGCAGGGGATGGAAGAGACCCAGTACTTC	CASSWQGMEETQYF
NA	TRBJ2-5	NA	TRBV7-2	TGTGCCGGCAGCTCAGTTGGTTCAAAGACCCAGTACTTC	CAGSSVGSKTQYF
TRBD2	TRBJ2-5	few	TRBV9	TGTGCCAGCAGCGTACTAGCGGGGGCGGGAGAGACCCAGTACTTC	CASSVLAGAGETQYF
NA	TRBJ2-1	many	TRBV29-1	TGCAGCGTTGGGGTAGGAGGGGGGCAGGGTGAGCAGTTCTTC	CSVGVGGGQGEQFF
NA	TRBJ2-1	NA	TRBV29-1	TGCAGCGCTACCCCTGGGGGCTCCTACAATGAGCAGTTCTTC	CSATPGGSYNEQFF
TRBD1	TRBJ2-7	NA	TRBV28	TGTGCCAGCAGTCCCGGGACAGGGGGAGTCCACGAGCAGTACTTC	CASSPGTGGVHEQYF
TRBD2	TRBJ2-3	few	TRBV28	TGTGCCAGCAGTTTAGCTGCGGGAGTCTCAGATACGCAGTATTTT	CASSLAAGVSDTQYF
TRBD2	TRBJ2-5	few	TRBV9	TGTGCCAGCAGCGTCGGGACTAGCACCCTCCAGTACCAAGAGACCCAGTACTTC	CASSVGTSTLQYQETQYF
TRBD1	TRBJ2-7	many	TRBV5-1	TGCGCCAGCAGCACAACAGGGGACTACGAGCAGTACTTC	CASSTTGDYEQYF
NA	TRBJ1-2	NA	TRBV10-3	TGTGCCATCAGTGAGTCGTTAGGGGGTTACGGCTACACCTTC	CAISESLGGYGYTF
NA	TRBJ2-5	NA	TRBV10-3	TGTGCCATCAGTGAGTGGGAAAGCGAGCAAGAGACCCAGTACTTC	CAISEWESEQETQYF
NA	TRBJ1-1	NA	TRBV29-1	TGCAGCGTTGAAACCCCTATGAACACTGAAGCTTTCTTT	CSVETPMNTEAFF
NA	TRBJ2-3	many	TRBV29-1	TGCAGCGTTGCAGGGATCTCTAGCACAGATACGCAGTATTTT	CSVAGISSTDTQYF
NA	TRBJ2-7	few	TRBV5-1	TGCGCCAGCAGCCCCTCTGGCGCCTGGGAGCAGTACTTC	CASSPSGAWEQYF
NA	TRBJ2-1	few	TRBV2	TGTGCCAGCATGAGGACAGTGGACAATGAGCAGTTCTTC	CASMRTVDNEQFF
NA	TRBJ1-1	NA	TRBV12-3/TRBV12-4	TGTGCCAGCAGTTTAATGAGGGGCACTGAAGCTTTCTTT	CASSLMRGTEAFF
NA	TRBJ2-7	NA	TRBV7-2	TGTGCCAGCAGCCCGCCCCCCCGGCGGGACTCCTACGAGCAGTACTTC	CASSPPPRRDSYEQYF
NA	TRBJ2-5	once	TRBV6-1	TGTGCCAGCAGTGAGAGGACGGGAAACCAAGAGACCCAGTACTTC	CASSERTGNQETQYF
NA	TRBJ2-3	once	TRBV6-2/TRBV6-3	TGTGCCAGCAATTGGGGGGACCATAGCACAGATACGCAGTATTTT	CASNWGDHSTDTQYF
NA	TRBJ2-7	NA	TRBV20-1	TGCAGAGGAGAGACAGATCGTTACGAGCAGTACTTC	CRGETDRYEQYF
TRBD1	TRBJ2-5	few	TRBV27	TGTGCCAGCAGTCGACACAGGGGAGAAGAGACCCAGTACTTC	CASSRHRGEETQYF
TRBD2	TRBJ2-1	few	TRBV7-7	TGTGCTAGCAGCTCCTACCTAGCGGGAGGCAATGAGCAGTTCTTC	CASSSYLAGGNEQFF
TRBD1	TRBJ2-7	NA	TRBV20-1	TGCAGTGCTACGGACAGGGGGCAGTACGAGCAGTACTTC	CSATDRGQYEQYF
NA	TRBJ2-1	few	TRBV2	TGTGCCAGCAGTGATCAGGGCCCTACCAGTGAGCAGTTCTTC	CASSDQGPTSEQFF
NA	TRBJ2-7	few	TRBV27	TGTGCCAGCAGTTTTGGCAGGGGTTACGGGTCCAGGCGCGACGAGCAGTACTTC	CASSFGRGYGSRRDEQYF
NA	TRBJ2-7	NA	TRBV19	TGTGCCAGTAGTAACACCGGGACCTCCTACGAGCAGTACTTC	CASSNTGTSYEQYF
NA	TRBJ2-1	NA	TRBV18	TGTGCCAGCTCACCGCCGGGGGCCTACAATGAGCAGTTCTTC	CASSPPGAYNEQFF